These T cell receptor beta chains were read from a single sample in a study of long-term antiretroviral therapy in people with HIV. Clones were read by immunoSEQ multiplex PCR, and TCRdb kept only the in-frame ones, dropping some. The sample has tens of thousands of clones; approximately 94% are singletons. The sequenced sample was unsorted PBMCs, obtained 9.2 years after starting antiretroviral therapy. The receptor source for this set is a man between 25 and 39 years old with HIV. CDR3s include the opening cysteine and the closing phenylalanine or tryptophan. D genes are given only for firm matches. Clone size appears in some rows only: once, few, many, or a class for an expanded clone.

TRBV13	TRBJ1-1	NA	NA	CASSFGRGNVEAFF	TGTGCCAGCAGCTTTGGTCGTGGGAATGTTGAAGCTTTCTTT
TRBV15	TRBJ1-6	NA	NA	CATSRVDSYNSPLHF	TGTGCCACCAGCAGAGTGGACTCCTATAATTCACCCCTCCACTTT
TRBV11-2	TRBJ2-2	NA	NA	CASSLGGVSGELFF	TGTGCCAGCAGCTTAGGTGGGGTGTCCGGGGAGCTGTTTTTT
TRBV28	TRBJ2-5	NA	TRBD2	CASSFLWASGQETQYF	TGTGCCAGCAGTTTCCTTTGGGCTAGCGGACAAGAGACCCAGTACTTC
TRBV15	TRBJ2-3	once	TRBD1	CATSFAWDRVPDTQYF	TGTGCCACCAGCTTCGCGTGGGACAGGGTTCCAGATACGCAGTATTTT
TRBV28	TRBJ1-6	NA	NA	CACSTGETPQFAPLHF	TGTGCCTGCTCGACAGGAGAAACCCCACAGTTTGCACCCCTCCACTTT
TRBV11-2	TRBJ2-7	once	NA	CASSLGTHEQYF	TGTGCCAGCAGCTTAGGAACCCACGAGCAGTACTTC
TRBV18	TRBJ1-1	NA	NA	CASSPAGLGMNTEAFF	TGTGCCAGCTCACCGGCGGGTCTGGGCATGAACACTGAAGCTTTCTTT
TRBV11-2	TRBJ1-6	NA	NA	CASSLDGSYNSPLHF	TGTGCCAGCAGCTTAGATGGGTCCTATAATTCACCCCTCCACTTT
TRBV21-1	TRBJ1-5	NA	NA	CASSKVGRGNQPQHF	NA
TRBV6-1	TRBJ1-2	NA	NA	CASSGVGVYGYTF	TGTGCCAGCAGTGGGGTAGGGGTCTATGGCTACACCTTC
TRBV5-8	TRBJ2-2	NA	NA	CASSLRATTYTGELFF	TGTGCCAGCAGCTTGAGAGCAACTACTTACACCGGGGAGCTGTTTTTT
TRBV6-6	TRBJ2-4	NA	NA	CASTDGAKNIQYF	TGTGCCAGCACCGACGGAGCTAAAAACATTCAGTACTTC
TRBV7-8	TRBJ2-1	NA	TRBD1	CASSPQWGDRGDEQFF	TGTGCCAGCAGCCCCCAGTGGGGGGACAGGGGGGATGAGCAGTTCTTC
TRBV19	TRBJ1-2	NA	NA	CASSSPGPYGYTF	TGTGCCAGTAGTTCTCCGGGACCATATGGCTACACCTTC
TRBV2	TRBJ1-2	NA	NA	CASSPGPTTYGYTF	TGTGCCAGCAGTCCCGGACCGACTACCTATGGCTACACCTTC
TRBV18	TRBJ1-1	NA	NA	CASSPSNGGLNTEAFF	TGTGCCAGCTCACCATCGAACGGGGGCTTGAACACTGAAGCTTTCTTT
TRBV2	TRBJ2-2	NA	NA	CASRQIANTGELFF	TGTGCCAGCAGGCAAATCGCGAACACCGGGGAGCTGTTTTTT
TRBV2	TRBJ1-5	NA	NA	CASRREGADNQPQHF	TGTGCCAGCAGGCGGGAGGGCGCTGACAATCAGCCCCAGCATTTT
TRBV19	TRBJ1-1	NA	NA	CASFRAGLVPEAFF	TGTGCCAGCTTCAGGGCAGGGCTTGTACCTGAAGCTTTCTTT
TRBV29-1	TRBJ2-5	NA	NA	CSVDLGGRQETQYF	TGCAGCGTTGATCTGGGGGGACGCCAAGAGACCCAGTACTTC
TRBV19	TRBJ1-5	NA	TRBD1	CASSMSSGQGASNQPQHF	TGTGCCAGTAGTATGTCGTCGGGGCAGGGGGCTAGCAATCAGCCCCAGCATTTT
TRBV5-5	TRBJ2-7	NA	NA	CASREGRIYEQYF	TGTGCCAGCAGGGAGGGACGGATCTACGAGCAGTACTTC
TRBV28	TRBJ1-1	NA	NA	CASTLGGFEAFF	TGTGCCAGCACCCTCGGGGGATTTGAAGCTTTCTTT
TRBV6-1	TRBJ1-6	NA	NA	CASSEASVRGNSPLHF	TGTGCCAGCAGTGAAGCCTCCGTCAGGGGAAATTCACCCCTCCACTTT
TRBV7-3	TRBJ2-5	NA	NA	CASSPGPMETQYF	TGTGCCAGCAGCCCTGGGCCGATGGAGACCCAGTACTTC
TRBV7-9	TRBJ1-2	NA	NA	CASSLAGDPYTF	TGTGCCAGCAGCCTAGCCGGAGATCCGTACACCTTC
TRBV2	TRBJ2-5	NA	NA	CASRRAGETQYF	TGTGCCAGCCGAAGGGCAGGCGAGACCCAGTACTTC
TRBV28	TRBJ1-2	NA	TRBD1	CASSFPGADRGGYTF	TGTGCCAGCAGTTTCCCGGGGGCGGACAGGGGTGGCTACACCTTC
TRBV7-8	TRBJ2-3	NA	NA	CASSVRGQGSTDTQYF	TGTGCCAGCAGCGTTAGAGGGCAGGGCAGCACAGATACGCAGTATTTT
TRBV6-5	TRBJ1-2	NA	NA	CASSAGVESYGYTF	TGTGCCAGCAGTGCAGGGGTGGAAAGCTATGGCTACACCTTC
TRBV7-2	TRBJ2-1	NA	NA	CASSFTRGEVEQFF	TGTGCCAGCAGCTTTACTAGGGGGGAGGTTGAGCAGTTCTTC
TRBV11-3	TRBJ1-1	NA	NA	CASSSRGGTEAFF	TGTGCCAGCAGCTCCCGTGGAGGGACTGAAGCTTTCTTT
TRBV5-6	TRBJ2-5	NA	TRBD2	CASSAATSGQTQYF	TGTGCCAGCAGCGCGGCGACTAGCGGGCAGACCCAGTACTTC
TRBV10-2	TRBJ2-5	NA	TRBD2	CASSALAGEETQYF	TGCGCCAGCAGTGCACTAGCGGGGGAAGAGACCCAGTACTTC